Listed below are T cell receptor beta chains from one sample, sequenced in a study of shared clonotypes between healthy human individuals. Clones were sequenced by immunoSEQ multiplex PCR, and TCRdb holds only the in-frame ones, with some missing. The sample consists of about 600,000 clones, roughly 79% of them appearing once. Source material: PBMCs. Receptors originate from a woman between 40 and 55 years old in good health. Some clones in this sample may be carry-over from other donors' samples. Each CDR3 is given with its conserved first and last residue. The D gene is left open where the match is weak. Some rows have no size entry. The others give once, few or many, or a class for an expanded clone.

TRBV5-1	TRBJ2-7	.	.	TGCGCCAGCAGCTTGGGACAGAGCATCGACGAGCAGTACTTC	CASSLGQSIDEQYF
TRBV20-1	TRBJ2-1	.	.	TGCAGTGCTGGGAACTACAATGAGCAGTTCTTC	CSAGNYNEQFF
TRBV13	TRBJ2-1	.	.	TGTGCCAGCAGCTTTCTTCCAGGGACCTACCACAATGAGCAGTTCTTC	CASSFLPGTYHNEQFF
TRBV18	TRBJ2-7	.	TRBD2	TGTGCCAGCTCACTGGGGACTAGCGGGAGTCGCCACGAGCAGTACTTC	CASSLGTSGSRHEQYF
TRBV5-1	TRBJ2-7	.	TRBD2	TGCGCCAGCAGCGTCGGGACTAGCGGATACGAGCAGTACTTC	CASSVGTSGYEQYF
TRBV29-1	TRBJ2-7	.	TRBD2	TGCAGCGTCCTGACTAGCGGTGCCTACGAGCAGTACTTC	CSVLTSGAYEQYF
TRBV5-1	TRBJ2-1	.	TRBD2	TGCGCCAGTAAAACTACTAGCGGGAGTATGTATGAGCAGTTCTTC	CASKTTSGSMYEQFF
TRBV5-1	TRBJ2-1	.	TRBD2	TGCGCCAGCAGCATAGGGACTAGCGGGAGCAATGAGCAGTTCTTC	CASSIGTSGSNEQFF
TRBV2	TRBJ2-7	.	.	TGTGCCAGCAGCCGGAGCGAGCAGTACTTC	CASSRSEQYF
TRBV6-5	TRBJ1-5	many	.	TGTGCCAGCAGTTGGGGGGCTAATCAGCCCCAGCATTTT	CASSWGANQPQHF
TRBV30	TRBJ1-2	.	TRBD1	TGTGCCTGGGCAGACAGGGGATCTAACTATGGCTACACCTTC	CAWADRGSNYGYTF
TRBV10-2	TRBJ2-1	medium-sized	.	TGCGCCAGCAGTGAGTATGGCTTGCCCCTCAATGAGCAGTTCTTC	CASSEYGLPLNEQFF
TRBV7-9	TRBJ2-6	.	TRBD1	TGTGCCAGCAGTTCGAAACCGGGACAGATCCGCTCTGGGGCCAACGTCCTGACTTTC	CASSSKPGQIRSGANVLTF
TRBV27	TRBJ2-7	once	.	TGTGCCAGCAGTTTGGGTCCGTCTTACTACGAGCAGTACTTC	CASSLGPSYYEQYF
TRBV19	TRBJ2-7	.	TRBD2	TGTGCCAGTAGTGTACTAGCGGGAGGATTCTACGAGCAGTACTTC	CASSVLAGGFYEQYF
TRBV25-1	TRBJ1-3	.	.	TGTGCCAGCAGTGGCCCAATGGGGTCGGCTGGAAACACCATATATTTT	CASSGPMGSAGNTIYF
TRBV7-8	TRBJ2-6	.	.	TGTGCCAGCAGCTCCCTTCTTGGGGCCAACGTCCTGACTTTC	CASSSLLGANVLTF
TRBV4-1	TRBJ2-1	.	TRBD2	TGCGCCAGCAGACCCCTAGCGGGAATTCACAATGAGCAGTTCTTC	CASRPLAGIHNEQFF
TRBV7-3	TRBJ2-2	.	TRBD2	TGTGCCAGCAGCCCTGGGACTAGCGGGAGCGGGGCCACCGGGGAGCTGTTTTTT	CASSPGTSGSGATGELFF
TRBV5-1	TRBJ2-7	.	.	TGCGCCAGCAGCTCGCAATACGGAGGTCTGGGTTCCTACGAGCAGTACTTC	CASSSQYGGLGSYEQYF
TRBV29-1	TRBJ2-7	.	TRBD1	TGCAGCGTTGAAGAATGGGTACCGGGACAGGGTTACGAGCAGTACTTC	CSVEEWVPGQGYEQYF
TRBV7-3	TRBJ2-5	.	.	TGTGCCAGCAGCTCCCAGGGTGGGATCCAGACCCAGTACTTC	CASSSQGGIQTQYF
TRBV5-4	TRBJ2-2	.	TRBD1	TGTGCCAGCAGGGAAGCGGACAGGGGCACCGGGGAGCTGTTTTTT	CASREADRGTGELFF
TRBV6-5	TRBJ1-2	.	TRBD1	TGTGCCAGCAGTCCGGACAGGGAGGCCTATGGCTACACCTTC	CASSPDREAYGYTF
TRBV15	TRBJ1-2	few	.	TGTGCCACCAGCGGAGGGTCTAACTATGGCTACACCTTC	CATSGGSNYGYTF
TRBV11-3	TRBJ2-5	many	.	TGTGCCAGCAGCCGCAGGGCACAAGAGACCCAGTACTTC	CASSRRAQETQYF
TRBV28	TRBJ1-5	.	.	TGTGCCAGCAGTCGGGACACTAGCAATCAGCCCCAGCATTTT	CASSRDTSNQPQHF
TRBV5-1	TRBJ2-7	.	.	TGCGCCAGCAGCTTGGATTATGGGTACGAGCAGTACTTC	CASSLDYGYEQYF
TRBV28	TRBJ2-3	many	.	TGTGCCAGCAGTTTAAGGGGACCAGATACGCAGTATTTT	CASSLRGPDTQYF
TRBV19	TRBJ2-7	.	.	TGTGCCAGTACTCGCACCTGGGCGGGTACGAGCTCCTACGAGCAGTACTTC	CASTRTWAGTSSYEQYF
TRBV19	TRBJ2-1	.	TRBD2	TGTGCCACCTTGCCGGGGGCGGGAGGGCTCAATGAGCAGTTCTTC	CATLPGAGGLNEQFF
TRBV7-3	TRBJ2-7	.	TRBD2	TGTGCCAGCAGCCCACATAGCGGGAGCGGCTACGAGCAGTACTTC	CASSPHSGSGYEQYF
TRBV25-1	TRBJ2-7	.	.	TGTGCCAGCACCCGGGACTCCCGCCTCGAGCAGTACTTC	CASTRDSRLEQYF
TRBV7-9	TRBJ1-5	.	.	TGTGCCACGTCAAATAGCAATCAGCCCCAGCATTTT	CATSNSNQPQHF
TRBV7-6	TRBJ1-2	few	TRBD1	TGTGCCAGCAGCCCCCTGGGACAGAGCTATGGCTACACCTTC	CASSPLGQSYGYTF
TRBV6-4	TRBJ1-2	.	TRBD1	TGTGCCAGCAGGGACAGGGCTTCGGCTAACTATGGCTACACCTTC	CASRDRASANYGYTF
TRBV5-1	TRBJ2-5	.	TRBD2	TGCGCCAGCAGCAGGACTAGCGGGGTATCCCAAGAGACCCAGTACTTC	CASSRTSGVSQETQYF
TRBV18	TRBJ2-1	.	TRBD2	TGTGCCAGCTCATACCCGGGACTAGCGGGAGGAAATGAGCAGTTCTTC	CASSYPGLAGGNEQFF